This T cell receptor beta chain was sequenced in a study of siplizumab effects on memory and regulatory T cells. Worth noting for this clone: What it binds is not known.

Regarding the study as a whole: Alloreactive CD4+ clones that could be mapped were on average about 70% Treg-derived with siplizumab, against about 25% in controls.

TCRdb's copy holds only in-frame clones and misses some; the assay was immunoSEQ multiplex PCR. Of 85,000 to 130,000 clones listed, about 91% are singletons. The CDR3 has 14 amino acids. Germline V lookup: CDR1 SGHRS, CDR2 YFSETQ. V lost 0 bases and J lost 3, with 10 bases in between. The rearrangement links TRBV5-1 to TRBJ2-7; D possibly corresponds to TRBD1 (6 bases). This clonotype was obtained from a human donor in good health. The sample taken for sequencing was Tregs sorted from blood. The CDR3 here is CASSLGQARYEQYF. DNA for the CDR3: TGCGCCAGCAGCTTGGGACAGGCCCGCTACGAGCAGTACTTC.